Following are 23 T cell receptor beta chains from one sample sequenced in a study of breast tumors, draining lymph nodes, adjacent tissues. Samples came from axillary lymph nodes draining the breast cancer. TCRdb processed the multiplex PCR reads anew with MiXCR; each CDR3 protein has one entry. This table holds approximately 100,000 distinct CDR3 sequences, 21% found once. The sample comprised axillary lymph node tissue. These receptors all stem from a female donor with breast cancer. Some clones in this sample may be carry-over from other donors' samples.

In this sample, this clonotype turned up a few times. The gene calls are TRBV5-1 and TRBJ2-2; a possible D gene is TRBD2 (5 bases). The CDR3 consists of 14 residues. From germline, CDR1 is SGHRS and CDR2 YFSETQ. V lost 4 bases to trimming and J lost 7 bases, with 14 bases between them. CDR3 DNA sequence: TGCGCCAGCAGCGAAAGAACCGGGGACGGGGAGCTGTTTTTT. Translated, it gives CASSERTGDGELFF.

This clonotype showed up many times. V is TRBV20-1 and J is TRBJ2-5; maybe TRBD2 (5 bases). From germline, CDR1 is DFQATT and CDR2 SNEGSKA (reference sequence). Trimming stripped 4 bases from V and 5 bases from J, with 14 bases between. The CDR3 is 13 residues long. The CDR3 coding sequence is TGCAGTGCTACGAGAGGTAGCGTCGAGACCCAGTACTTC. Translated, it gives CSATRGSVETQYF.

There are many counts of this clonotype. This chain joins TRBV9 and TRBJ2-5; 7 nucleotides align to TRBD1. There are 15 residues in the CDR3. The germline V gene has CDR1 SGDLS and CDR2 YYNGEE. Germline trimming cut 1 base from V and 3 bases from J; bases unmatched to any gene: 6. The CDR3 here is CASSVSGTEKETQYF. The DNA for the CDR3 is TGTGCCAGCAGCGTATCCGGGACAGAAAAAGAGACCCAGTACTTC.

The table lists this clonotype with many counts. The rearrangement links TRBV20-1 to TRBJ2-7; D ambiguous. This CDR3 is built from 14 residues. The germline gives CDR1 DFQATT, CDR2 SNEGSKA (reference sequence). Trimming took off 6 bases at V and 1 base at J, with 16 bases between the two ends. The CDR3, as DNA: TGCAGTGCCCCCCCTACGGGCAAATCCTACGAGCAGTACTTC. Translation: CSAPPTGKSYEQYF.

Ten or more counts support this clonotype. V is TRBV4-1 and J is TRBJ2-1, with D hard to call. This CDR3 comprises 16 residues. V was cut by 1 base and J by 7 bases, with 17 bases left in between. Per germline, CDR1 MGHRA and CDR2 YSYEKL. The CDR3 DNA is TGCGCCAGCAGCCAAGGCTCAGCGCCTGGGCGGAATGAGCAGTTCTTC. It codes for CASSQGSAPGRNEQFF.

A few counts support this clonotype. The V call is TRBV6-1, the J call TRBJ1-5; TRBD1 aligns across 8 bases. Per germline, CDR1 MNHNS and CDR2 SASEGT. This CDR3 spans 14 amino acids. With V trimmed by 2 bases and J by 4 bases, 1 base remained unmatched. CDR3 sequence reads: CASSERDRNQPQHF. The CDR3 bases are TGTGCCAGCAGTGAAAGGGACAGGAATCAGCCCCAGCATTTT.

The chain employs TRBV20-1 and TRBJ1-1; D might be TRBD1 (5 bases). Germline loops: CDR1 DFQATT, CDR2 SNEGSKA (reference sequence). V lost 0 bases, J lost 1 base, and 18 bases lay in between. The CDR3 totals 17 residues. The CDR3 region has the DNA TGCAGTGCTAGAGATTCGGGGACCGCAAGGACGAACACTGAAGCTTTCTTT. It yields the protein CSARDSGTARTNTEAFF.

This clonotype was observed at least ten times. The J gene is TRBJ2-2, the V gene TRBV19, with TRBD2 as a possible D gene (7 bases). The germline CDR1 and CDR2 sequences are LNHDA and SQIVND (reference sequence). Trimming stripped 6 bases from V and 3 bases from J, with 11 bases between. The CDR3 has 14 amino acids. CDR3 amino acids: CASRGGPDTGELFF. In DNA, the CDR3 is TGTGCCAGTAGGGGGGGGCCAGACACCGGGGAGCTGTTTTTT.

This chain uses TRBV28 with TRBJ2-3; D ambiguous. The V end lost 3 bases, the J end lost 2 bases, and 12 bases lay between the germline ends. Germline V gene lookup returns CDR1 MDHEN and CDR2 SYDVKM. The CDR3 has 15 amino acids. CDR3 in DNA: TGTGCCAGCAGTTTGAGATTAGGTTACACAGATACGCAGTATTTT. Translating it yields CASSLRLGYTDTQYF.

As concerns this clonotype: A much larger clone lies a single base off, so this may be a read error. The V and J genes are TRBV29-1 and TRBJ2-5; TRBD2 might be the D (6 bases). The CDR3 sequence is 13 residues long. Germline assignment: CDR1 SQVTM and CDR2 ANQGSEA. V lost 6 bases and J 5 bases, leaving 16 bases between the germline ends. Written as DNA, the CDR3 is TGCAGCGTGGTGGTCAGGAGGGAGGAGACCCAGTACTTC. Its protein is CSVVVRREETQYF.

Many counts were recorded for this clonotype. The V call is TRBV7-8, the J call TRBJ2-7, with TRBD2 matching 9 bases. The CDR3 covers 16 residues. Per germline, CDR1 SGHVS and CDR2 FQNEAQ. Germline trimming cut 3 bases from V and 1 base from J; bases unmatched to any gene: 7. This CDR3 is CASSFGLAGFSYEQYF. In DNA, the CDR3 is TGTGCCAGCAGCTTCGGGCTAGCGGGATTTTCCTACGAGCAGTACTTC.

The genes are TRBV20-1 and TRBJ1-2; D is possibly TRBD1 (5 bases). V was clipped by 6 bases and J by 5 bases, with 10 bases between them. CDR1 and CDR2 from the germline V gene are DFQATT and SNEGSKA (reference sequence). This CDR3 has 11 residues. CDR3 loop: CSAVEGYGYTF. CDR3 in DNA: TGCAGTGCGGTCGAGGGGTATGGCTACACCTTC.

This clonotype was observed many times. The J gene is TRBJ2-7, the V gene TRBV6-6; D tentatively fits TRBD1 or TRBD2 (5 bases each). The V gene's germline CDR1 is MNHNY and CDR2 SVGAGI (reference sequence). The V and J ends lost 2 bases and 2 bases respectively, with 16 bases between them. The CDR3 covers 16 residues. DNA of the CDR3: TGTGCCAGCAGTTACCCTGGGCAGGGACCGACCTACGAGCAGTACTTC. Protein sequence: CASSYPGQGPTYEQYF.

Many counts were recorded for this clonotype. The chain employs TRBV6-1 and TRBJ2-2; D unclear. Germline loops: CDR1 MNHNS, CDR2 SASEGT. The CDR3 extends over 14 amino acids. V lost 6 bases to trimming and J lost 5 bases, with 13 bases between them. The CDR3 DNA is TGTGCCAGCAGAGTGACCGTATCTACCGGGGAGCTGTTTTTT. This translates into CASRVTVSTGELFF.

The sample holds many counts of this clonotype. The CDR3 DNA reads as TGTGCCAGCAGTCCAGGAGGGGGTAGTCAGCCCCAGCATTTT. Residues: CASSPGGGSQPQHF. The rearrangement uses TRBV6-1 and TRBJ1-5, with TRBD1 as a possible D gene (6 bases). Germline loops: CDR1 MNHNS, CDR2 SASEGT. The CDR3 consists of 14 residues. V lost 5 bases to trimming and J lost 6 bases, with 14 bases between them.

This clonotype occurred a few times. The gene calls are TRBV18 and TRBJ1-3; D gene ambiguous. Germline loops: CDR1 KGHSH, CDR2 LQKENI. The CDR3 consists of 14 residues. V lost 2 bases to trimming and J lost 2 bases, with 7 bases between them. CDR3 protein: CASSPSGAGNTIYF. As DNA, the CDR3 is TGTGCCAGCTCACCAAGCGGGGCTGGAAACACCATATATTTT.

This clonotype has ten or more counts. The rearrangement joins TRBV6-5 to TRBJ2-1; D is ambiguous. V was clipped by 7 bases and J by 0 bases, with 10 bases between them. Germline V gene sequence: CDR1 MNHEY, CDR2 SVGAGI. The CDR3 contains 14 residues. The CDR3 nucleotides read TGTGCCAGCAAGGCTGAACGCTCCTACAATGAGCAGTTCTTC. As protein: CASKAERSYNEQFF.

The chain couples TRBV19 to TRBJ1-1; D is undetermined. The CDR3 has 12 amino acids. V was trimmed by 5 bases and J by 6 bases, leaving 10 bases between them. The germline CDR1 and CDR2 sequences are LNHDA and SQIVND (reference sequence). CDR3 region: CASSFLGAEAFF. CDR3 DNA: TGTGCCAGTAGTTTTTTAGGTGCTGAAGCTTTCTTT.

This clonotype was counted at least ten times. V and J are TRBV20-1 and TRBJ1-2; 9 bases line up with TRBD1. Trimming at V came to 6 bases and at J to 0 bases, leaving 5 bases not matched to a gene. Germline CDR1 DFQATT, CDR2 SNEGSKA (reference sequence). There are 14 residues in the CDR3. CDR3: CSAPGQGTNYGYTF. The CDR3, as DNA: TGCAGTGCGCCGGGACAGGGAACTAACTATGGCTACACCTTC.

This clonotype was seen only a few times. The chain employs TRBV5-6 and TRBJ2-5; D assignment may be TRBD1 or TRBD2 (6 bases each). Germline CDR1 and CDR2: SGHDT and YYEEEE. The V end was cut by 6 bases, the J end by 5 bases, with 17 bases between. The CDR3 is 14 amino acids. CDR3 DNA sequence: TGTGCCAGCACCCAAACCGGGGGCGCGGAGACCCAGTACTTC. Its translation: CASTQTGGAETQYF.

This clonotype was recorded many times. This chain connects TRBV20-1 to TRBJ2-5; TRBD2 matches at 9 bases. The V and J ends lost 0 bases and 5 bases, in that order; junction bases with no gene match: 10. The CDR3 is made up of 16 amino acids. CDR1 and CDR2 from the germline V gene are DFQATT and SNEGSKA (reference sequence). This CDR3 is CSARDWVAGVGETQYF. CDR3 DNA sequence: TGCAGTGCTAGAGATTGGGTAGCGGGGGTCGGGGAGACCCAGTACTTC.

Concerning this clonotype itself: Since a much larger clone is just one base distant, this may be a read error. The chain combines TRBV10-3 with TRBJ1-3, with 10 bases matching TRBD1. Losses at the gene ends were 10 bases for V and 5 bases for J; bases not matched to a gene: 11. The CDR3 has 15 amino acids. Germline V gene sequence: CDR1 ENHRY, CDR2 SYGVKD. CDR3 nucleotides: TGTGCCAGCAGCCGAAGGACAGGGGGTCGAAACACCATATATTTT. Translated: CASSRRTGGRNTIYF.

The rearrangement uses TRBV5-5 and TRBJ1-4; tentative D call: TRBD1 (6 bases). Trimming took 4 bases from V and 8 from J, leaving 12 bases between them. This CDR3 has 13 amino acids. Germline CDR1 SGHKS, CDR2 YYEKEE (reference sequence). The CDR3: CASSRDIFEKLFF. The CDR3 DNA follows: TGTGCCAGCAGCCGGGACATCTTCGAAAAACTGTTTTTT.